This entry lists 30 T cell receptor beta chains sequenced from one sample in a study of cytomegalovirus exposure and HLA in healthy donors. Researchers ran the PCR with 60 Vbeta and 13 Jbeta primers. Some clones are missing from TCRdb's copy, which holds only in-frame ones; the method was immunoSEQ multiplex PCR. The sample lists around 130,000 clones; roughly 8.3% were seen once. Sequences were obtained from PBMCs. The receptors stem from a man aged 40-50 years in good health and CMV-seronegative.

This clone has a handful of counts. This sequence joins TRBV5-1 and TRBJ1-2; TRBD1 is a possible D gene (6 bases). This CDR3 has 15 amino acids. V lost 0 bases and J 3 bases, leaving 12 bases between the germline ends. The germline V gene has CDR1 SGHRS and CDR2 YFSETQ. CDR3 nucleotides: TGCGCCAGCAGCTTGGCCGCGGGGGCCGACTATGGCTACACCTTC. The encoded protein is CASSLAAGADYGYTF.

The chain recombines TRBV19 with TRBJ1-5; D might be TRBD1 (6 bases). Trimming removed 4 bases at V and 5 bases at J, with 12 bases between. CDR3 length: 14 residues. CDR1 is LNHDA and CDR2 is SQIVND in the germline V gene (reference sequence). CDR3 protein: CASSTEGGYQPQHF. Written as DNA, the CDR3 is TGTGCCAGTAGTACGGAGGGGGGGTATCAGCCCCAGCATTTT.

The V and J genes are TRBV2 and TRBJ2-2; 9 bases are a match to TRBD1. J lost 5 bases, V lost 7 bases, and 2 bases had no gene match. This CDR3 is 13 amino acids long. In germline, CDR1 is SNHLY, CDR2 FYNNEI. The CDR3 nucleotides are TGTGCCAGCATCGGACAGGGGACCGGGGAGCTGTTTTTT. Its protein is CASIGQGTGELFF.

This clone was found once. The chain recombines TRBV6-1 with TRBJ2-5; 11 positions match TRBD2. The J segment lost 2 bases and the V segment lost 4 bases, leaving 6 bases of the junction unmatched. The CDR3 totals 16 residues. CDR1 is MNHNS and CDR2 is SASEGT in the germline V gene. The DNA of the CDR3 is TGTGCCAGCAGTGCTGCACTAGCGGGGGAACAAGAGACCCAGTACTTC. Translation gives CASSAALAGEQETQYF.

This clone has just a few counts. The chain employs TRBV29-1 and TRBJ2-5, with D unresolved. Near its end, the DNA agrees better with TRBJ2-7, so the J call may be wrong. The CDR3 runs 12 residues. Germline V gene lookup returns CDR1 SQVTM and CDR2 ANQGSEA. In nucleotides, the CDR3 is TGCAGCGTCCTGCCCTCTTCTTCCGAGCAGTACTTC. It specifies CSVLPSSSEQYF.

V and J are TRBV6-1 and TRBJ1-5; D call uncertain. V lost 5 bases and J 0 bases, leaving 11 bases between the germline ends. CDR1 and CDR2 (germline): MNHNS, SASEGT. The CDR3 covers 15 residues. For the CDR3, the DNA is TGTGCCAGCAGTCCCGGGAAAGATAGCAATCAGCCCCAGCATTTT. Its protein product is CASSPGKDSNQPQHF.

DNA of the CDR3: TGTGCCAGCTCACCGGGTCGGGGGAGCAATCAGCCCCAGCATTTT. Translating gives CASSPGRGSNQPQHF. This chain links TRBV18 with TRBJ1-5; possibly TRBD1 for D (5 bases). V was pared by 3 bases and J by 1 base, with 10 bases between. CDR3 length equals 15 residues. Germline V gives CDR1 KGHSH, CDR2 LQKENI.

This clone was observed a handful of times. J is TRBJ2-7 and V is TRBV29-1, with a tentative D call TRBD2 (5 bases). Trimming took off 7 bases at V and 7 bases at J, with 17 bases between the two ends. Germline V gene lookup returns CDR1 SQVTM and CDR2 ANQGSEA. The CDR3 is made up of 12 amino acids. This chain's CDR3 is CSALAPGPEQYF. CDR3 coding DNA: TGCAGCGCATTAGCGCCGGGCCCTGAGCAGTACTTC.

This clone showed up just a few times. The rearrangement uses TRBV6-1 and TRBJ1-5, with 7 bases fitting TRBD1. CDR3 size: 15 residues. The germline CDR1 and CDR2 sequences are MNHNS and SASEGT. The trim removed 2 bases at V and 6 bases at J, leaving 7 bases unmatched. The CDR3 sequence is CASSEFEGASQPQHF. CDR3 DNA: TGTGCCAGCAGTGAATTCGAGGGGGCGAGTCAGCCCCAGCATTTT.

This clone was detected a few times. The V call is TRBV19, the J call TRBJ2-3, with TRBD1 identical over 10 bases. The CDR3 spans 16 residues. The trim removed 2 bases at V and 7 bases at J, leaving 9 bases unmatched. Germline V CDR1 and CDR2: LNHDA, SQIVND (reference sequence). CDR3 region: CASSIRGTGDGYTQYF. In DNA form, the CDR3 reads TGTGCCAGTAGTATACGAGGGACAGGGGATGGTTATACGCAGTATTTT.

The gene calls are TRBV2 and TRBJ1-2; D may be TRBD1 (6 bases). The CDR3 consists of 13 residues. Between the trimmed V and J ends, which lost 6 bases and 4 bases, there was a span of 12 bases. CDR1 and CDR2 from the germline V gene are SNHLY and FYNNEI. In DNA, the CDR3 is TGTGCCAGCAGAGCACAGGGAAGCTATGGCTACACCTTC. It is translated as CASRAQGSYGYTF. The full variable domain, in which reference TRBV2 and TRBJ1-2 provide the parts outside the CDR3, is EPEVTQTPSHQVTQMGQEVILRCVPISNHLYFYWYRQILGQKVEFLVSFYNNEISEKSEIFDDQFSVERPDGSNFTLKIRSTKLEDSAMYFCASRAQGSYGYTFGSGTRLTVV.

This clone turned up a few times. The chain couples TRBV9 to TRBJ2-1, with 9 bases identical to TRBD2. The CDR3 covers 15 residues. The germline CDR1 and CDR2 sequences are SGDLS and YYNGEE. The ends lost 0 bases at V and 7 bases at J; junction bases unmatched: 5. The CDR3 region is CASSVGLAGSNEQFF. The CDR3 DNA is TGTGCCAGCAGCGTAGGGCTAGCGGGATCTAATGAGCAGTTCTTC.

This clone was counted only a few times. The rearrangement uses TRBV23-1 and TRBJ1-4, with no clear D. TRBV23-1 is an open reading frame whose function is uncertain. The CDR3 totals 15 residues. Trimming removed 3 bases from V and 1 base from J, with 9 bases in between. The CDR3 here is CASSHLSLTNEKLFF. DNA of the CDR3: TGCGCCAGCAGTCATTTATCTTTAACTAATGAAAAACTGTTTTTT.

The chain carries TRBV2 and TRBJ2-2; TRBD2 is a possible D gene (5 bases). This CDR3 is built from 15 residues. Germline assignment: CDR1 SNHLY and CDR2 FYNNEI. With 1 base removed from V and 4 bases from J, the gap between germline ends came to 10 bases. CDR3 DNA sequence: TGTGCCAGCAGTGAAGGAGGGCCGGGCACCGGGGAGCTGTTTTTT. Translated: CASSEGGPGTGELFF.

This clone was recorded a few times. This chain uses TRBV9 with TRBJ2-3; TRBD2 agrees at 10 bases. Germline V gene sequence: CDR1 SGDLS, CDR2 YYNGEE. The CDR3 is made up of 16 amino acids. The ends lost 4 bases at V and 2 bases at J; junction bases unmatched: 7. The CDR3 loop is CASSSGTSENTDTQYF. CDR3 coding DNA: TGTGCCAGCAGCTCGGGGACTAGCGAGAACACAGATACGCAGTATTTT.

The genes are TRBV27 and TRBJ1-3; D uncertain. The germline gives CDR1 MNHEY, CDR2 SMNVEV (reference sequence). The CDR3 runs to 12 residues. Trimming took 2 bases from V and 4 from J, leaving 3 bases between them. Here the CDR3 reads CASSLPGNTIYF. In nucleotides, the CDR3 is TGTGCCAGCAGTTTACCGGGAAACACCATATATTTT.

This clone was picked up a small number of times. V gene TRBV19 combines with J gene TRBJ2-3, with 8 positions matching TRBD2. The J segment lost 0 bases and the V segment lost 4 bases, leaving 3 bases of the junction unmatched. The germline V gene has CDR1 LNHDA and CDR2 SQIVND (reference sequence). The CDR3 length is 15 residues. The CDR3 DNA is TGTGCCAGTAGTAGCCTAGCGGGTAGCACAGATACGCAGTATTTT. This codes for CASSSLAGSTDTQYF.

This rearrangement joins TRBV6-1 to TRBJ2-1; TRBD1 matches at 8 bases. With V trimmed by 7 bases and J by 2 bases, 4 bases remained unmatched. Germline V gene sequence: CDR1 MNHNS, CDR2 SASEGT. The length of the CDR3 is 14 residues. DNA for the CDR3: TGTGCCAGCAACCCAGGGGGCCCCTACAATGAGCAGTTCTTC. Translating it yields CASNPGGPYNEQFF.

The chain couples TRBV11-2 to TRBJ2-1, with 11 bases matching TRBD2. The trim removed 9 bases at V and 6 bases at J, leaving 7 bases unmatched. Per the germline V gene, CDR1 is SGHAT and CDR2 is FQNNGV. The CDR3 contains 14 residues. CDR3 sequence reads: CASALAGALNEQFF. CDR3 sequence (DNA): TGTGCCAGTGCACTAGCGGGGGCCCTCAATGAGCAGTTCTTC.

V usage is TRBV7-9 and J usage is TRBJ1-3, with a weak D call TRBD1 (5 bases). V lost 1 base and J 0 bases, leaving 13 bases between the germline ends. This CDR3 region has 17 residues. Germline V lookup: CDR1 SEHNR, CDR2 FQNEAQ (reference sequence). The CDR3 protein is CASSLERQGFSGNTIYF. CDR3 nucleotide sequence: TGTGCCAGCAGCTTAGAGCGCCAGGGCTTCTCTGGAAACACCATATATTTT.

This clone has a handful of counts. This rearrangement joins TRBV7-3 to TRBJ2-3; 9 positions match TRBD1. V shed 5 bases and J 4 bases; nucleotides not matched to a gene: 4. Germline CDR1 and CDR2: SGHTA and FQGTGA. The CDR3 totals 14 residues. This CDR3 reads CASSPTGGPDTQYF. In nucleotides, the CDR3 is TGTGCCAGCAGCCCAACAGGGGGCCCAGATACGCAGTATTTT. Full variable domain (remainder filled in from reference TRBV7-3 and TRBJ2-3): GAGVSQTPSNKVTEKGKYVELRCDPISGHTALYWYRQSLGQGPEFLIYFQGTGAADDSGLPNDRFFAVRPEGSVSTLKIQRTERGDSAVYLCASSPTGGPDTQYFGPGTRLTVL.

In this sample, this clone turned up many times. The chain uses TRBV5-1 and TRBJ2-7; 8 nucleotides match TRBD1. J lost 4 bases, V lost 4 bases, and 7 bases had no gene match. The CDR3 is 14 amino acids. Per germline, CDR1 SGHRS and CDR2 YFSETQ. The CDR3 loop reads CASSGGQGRYEQYF. The CDR3 DNA reads TGCGCCAGCAGCGGAGGACAGGGTCGGTACGAGCAGTACTTC.

The V gene is TRBV29-1, the J gene TRBJ2-7; 8 bases are shared with TRBD1. Germline V gene lookup returns CDR1 SQVTM and CDR2 ANQGSEA. This CDR3 region has 13 residues. Germline trimming cut 7 bases from V and 3 bases from J; bases unmatched to any gene: 8. As DNA, the CDR3 is TGCAGCGAGCCGGGACAGGACCACTACGAGCAGTACTTC. The encoded protein is CSEPGQDHYEQYF.

V and J are TRBV7-2 and TRBJ2-7, with 8 bases aligning to TRBD1. Germline V CDR1 and CDR2: SGHTA, FQGNSA. V dropped 5 bases and J dropped 3; count of bases not matched to a gene: 6. CDR3 length equals 14 residues. The CDR3 nucleotides are TGTGCCAGCAGCGCGCGACAGGGGAGCTACGAGCAGTACTTC. This sequence encodes CASSARQGSYEQYF.

This clone turned up a few times. The chain employs TRBV4-3 and TRBJ1-1; D is unclear. This CDR3 has 15 amino acids. V was cut by 4 bases and J by 1 base, with 13 bases left in between. Looked up from germline, CDR1 is LGHNA and CDR2 is YSLEER. CDR3 amino acids: CASSLGRLANTEAFF. The CDR3 coding sequence is TGCGCCAGCAGCCTAGGACGACTAGCGAACACTGAAGCTTTCTTT.

This clone was detected a few times. The rearrangement links TRBV5-1 to TRBJ2-7; D call uncertain. CDR3 size: 13 residues. In germline, CDR1 is SGHRS, CDR2 YFSETQ. The V and J ends lost 5 bases and 6 bases respectively, with 15 bases between them. The chain's CDR3 is CASREKTSGEQYF. The CDR3 DNA follows: TGCGCCAGCAGGGAAAAGACTTCGGGCGAGCAGTACTTC.

This clone was seen more than once but under ten times. Just one base apart from a much larger clone, this may be a read error. The chain combines TRBV6-5 with TRBJ1-1; 7 bases match TRBD1. The CDR3 runs 13 residues. The J segment lost 0 bases and the V segment lost 7 bases, leaving 2 bases of the junction unmatched. From germline, CDR1 is MNHEY and CDR2 SVGAGI. CDR3 bases: TGTGCCAGCAAGGGACAGCTGAACACTGAAGCTTTCTTT. Amino acids: CASKGQLNTEAFF.

The chain joins TRBV6-6 to TRBJ2-3, with TRBD1 matching 10 bases. V was pared by 10 bases and J by 4 bases, with 5 bases of the junction left unmatched. The CDR3 has 13 amino acids. Germline assignment: CDR1 MNHNY and CDR2 SVGAGI (reference sequence). The CDR3: CAMGQGNSDTQYF. The CDR3, as DNA: TGTGCCATGGGACAGGGGAATTCAGATACGCAGTATTTT.

The V call is TRBV4-1, the J call TRBJ1-2; D might be TRBD1 (6 bases). The CDR3 is 17 amino acids. The germline V gene encodes CDR1 MGHRA and CDR2 YSYEKL. V was cut by 0 bases and J by 3 bases, with 17 bases left in between. The CDR3 nucleotides are TGCGCCAGCAGCCAAGATGGTCCGGGGGGGCAGGACTATGGCTACACCTTC. The encoded protein is CASSQDGPGGQDYGYTF.

The rearrangement links TRBV6-6 to TRBJ1-5, with 7 bases identical to TRBD1. The J segment lost 1 base and the V segment lost 5 bases, leaving 5 bases of the junction unmatched. CDR1 is MNHNY, CDR2 SVGAGI, per germline (reference sequence). This CDR3 is built from 15 residues. Here the CDR3 reads CASSGGTVSNQPQHF. CDR3 DNA: TGTGCCAGCAGTGGGGGGACAGTGAGCAATCAGCCCCAGCATTTT.